Presented here are 13 T cell receptor beta chains from one specimen sequenced in a study of graft-versus-host responses after intestinal transplantation. Data came from immunoSEQ multiplex PCR; TCRdb stores just in-frame clones and leaves some out. The sample lists about 6,900 clones, around 23% occurring once. Sequences were derived from alloreactive CD4+ T cells from a mixed lymphocyte reaction culture, sampled before transplantation. Subset in this sample: CFSE-low proliferating T cells sorted from roughly six-day pre-transplant mixed lymphocyte reaction (GvH or HvG direction). The receptors were gathered from a human patient who was an organ donor for intestinal transplantation.

A few counts support this clone. This rearrangement joins TRBV7-9 to TRBJ2-2, with TRBD2 matching over 13 bases. V gave up 6 bases and J gave up 6 bases; unmatched junction bases: 4. The CDR3 length is 15 residues. Germline V gives CDR1 SEHNR, CDR2 FQNEAQ (reference sequence). CDR3 in amino acids: CASRPGLAGAGELFF. In DNA, the CDR3 is TGTGCCAGCAGACCTGGACTAGCGGGAGCCGGGGAGCTGTTTTTT.

This clone was recorded only once. This chain joins TRBV7-3 and TRBJ2-2; D may be TRBD1 (5 bases). The CDR3 spans 13 residues. Germline loops: CDR1 SGHTA, CDR2 FQGTGA. The V end lost 2 bases, the J end lost 4 bases, and 5 bases lay between the germline ends. CDR3 bases: TGTGCCAGCAGCTTACAGGGCACCGGGGAGCTGTTTTTT. This encodes CASSLQGTGELFF.

This clone is labeled large. The gene calls are TRBV14 and TRBJ1-1; possible D gene TRBD1, 5 bases. The CDR3 is 14 residues long. Germline V gene data show CDR1 as SGHDN and CDR2 as FVKESK. Trimming shortened V by 3 bases and J by 4 bases, and 12 bases separated the two germline ends. The DNA of the CDR3 is TGTGCCAGCAGCCAGCAGGGCGGAATCACTGAAGCTTTCTTT. This translates into CASSQQGGITEAFF.

V is TRBV11-3 and J is TRBJ2-1; D is unresolved. CDR3 size: 12 residues. The germline gives CDR1 SGHNT, CDR2 YENEEA. The V and J ends lost 6 bases and 6 bases respectively, with 9 bases between them. Here the CDR3 reads CASSQTSNEQFF. CDR3 bases: TGTGCCAGCAGTCAGACAAGCAATGAGCAGTTCTTC.

This clone has only a few counts. The J gene is TRBJ2-3, the V gene TRBV9, with TRBD1 as a possible D gene (5 bases). The CDR3 is 16 amino acids. Trimming stripped 4 bases from V and 3 bases from J, with 18 bases between. CDR1 is SGDLS and CDR2 is YYNGEE in the germline V gene. The CDR3 here is CASSPPGWKATDTQYF. In DNA form, the CDR3 reads TGTGCCAGCAGCCCACCAGGGTGGAAGGCAACAGATACGCAGTATTTT.

The chain carries TRBV5-4 and TRBJ2-3; D gene ambiguous. Trimming removed 5 bases from V and 3 bases from J, with 13 bases in between. The germline V gene encodes CDR1 SGHNT and CDR2 YYREEE (reference sequence). The CDR3 spans 14 residues. The DNA for the CDR3 is TGTGCCAGCAGATCAGAAGTAGGGACAGATACGCAGTATTTT. The encoded protein is CASRSEVGTDTQYF.

J is TRBJ1-2 and V is TRBV7-8, with 9 bases aligning to TRBD1. The CDR3 spans 16 residues. V lost 3 bases to trimming and J lost 4 bases; unmatched junction nucleotides: 9. The germline CDR1 and CDR2 sequences are SGHVS and FQNEAQ. The chain's CDR3 is CASSFNFVDRGYGYTF. The CDR3 region has the DNA TGTGCCAGCAGCTTTAATTTCGTGGACAGGGGCTATGGCTACACCTTC.

In its sample, this clone ranks as medium-sized. This chain joins TRBV7-2 and TRBJ2-1; 11 bases match TRBD2. CDR1 is SGHTA and CDR2 is FQGNSA in the germline V gene. CDR3 length: 17 residues. Unmatched junction bases numbered 8, after V lost 4 bases and J lost 3 bases. The CDR3 DNA follows: TGTGCCAGCAGCTGGGGGGCCGGACTAGCGGGCTACAATGAGCAGTTCTTC. Translating gives CASSWGAGLAGYNEQFF.

By share, this clone ranks as large. A junction boundary mismatches the germline segment, possibly from a read error. The chain combines TRBV7-7 with TRBJ1-5; D gene unclear. From germline, CDR1 is SSHAT and CDR2 FNYEAQ (reference sequence). This CDR3 is built from 10 residues. Here the CDR3 DNA reads TGTGCTAGCAGCAATCAGCCCCAGCATTTT. Amino acid sequence: CASSNQPQHF.

This clone was counted only a few times. The junction shows a germline mismatch at one end, possibly a read error. This same CDR3 is encoded by further DNA sequences in the sample. The rearrangement uses TRBV5-4 and TRBJ2-7; 11 positions match TRBD1. This CDR3 region has 14 residues. The germline V gene encodes CDR1 SGHNT and CDR2 YYREEE (reference sequence). The CDR3 spells CASSQEDRGHEQYF. The CDR3, as DNA: TGCGCCAGCAGCCAAGAGGACAGGGGGCACGAGCAGTACTTC.

This clone was picked up a small number of times. This chain connects TRBV5-1 to TRBJ2-5; 10 nucleotides match TRBD2. Germline CDR1 is SGHRS and CDR2 is YFSETQ. Germline trimming cut 3 bases from V and 4 bases from J; bases unmatched to any gene: 3. This CDR3 region has 14 residues. Written as DNA, the CDR3 is TGCGCCAGCAGCTATGGACTAGCGGCAGAGACCCAGTACTTC. Translation: CASSYGLAAETQYF.

DNA for the CDR3: TGTGCCAGCAGCTTAAGTCTGGGACTAGTATGTCTAGATACGCAGTATTTT. As protein: CASSLSLGLVCLDTQYF. This sequence joins TRBV7-3 and TRBJ2-3, with 8 bases that match TRBD2. This CDR3 is 17 amino acids long. The V gene's germline CDR1 is SGHTA and CDR2 FQGTGA. Losses at the gene ends were 1 base for V and 5 bases for J; bases not matched to a gene: 11.

This clone was counted only a few times. The rearrangement uses TRBV5-5 and TRBJ1-2; D is undetermined. Germline V gives CDR1 SGHKS, CDR2 YYEKEE (reference sequence). The V end was cut by 0 bases, the J end by 2 bases, with 5 bases between. The CDR3 length is 13 residues. CDR3 sequence: CASSLEQNYGYTF. The CDR3 bases are TGTGCCAGCAGCTTGGAGCAGAACTATGGCTACACCTTC.